One and the same sample provided the 13 T cell receptor beta chains below, sequenced in a study of human T cells and chemical hapten exposure. TCRdb itself ran the RACE reads through MiXCR, one entry per CDR3 protein. The data hold around 340,000 distinct CDR3 sequences, with under 9% observed a single time. Time point given: patch test 1, 2 weeks after DPC sensitization. Documented treatment: therapeutic diphenylcyclopropenone sensitization with weekly scalp DPC. The input for sequencing was whole blood, taken in connection with sensitization to the hapten diphenylcyclopropenone (DPC). These TCRs come from a woman aged 18-29 years with alopecia areata. Some clones in this sample may be carry-over from other donors' samples.

This clonotype appeared many times. This sequence joins TRBV7-8 and TRBJ2-3; TRBD1 aligns across 7 bases. V was clipped by 0 bases and J by 6 bases; unmatched bases: 9. The CDR3 covers 16 residues. Germline V gives CDR1 SGHVS, CDR2 FQNEAQ. The CDR3 DNA sequence: TGTGCCAGCAGCTTAGCTGTGGGACAGCAGTTGGATACGCAGTATTTT. It encodes CASSLAVGQQLDTQYF.

In its sample, this clonotype was seen many times. V usage is TRBV20-1 and J usage is TRBJ1-5; 7 bases match TRBD1. The V gene's germline CDR1 is DFQATT and CDR2 SNEGSKA (reference sequence). The J segment lost 6 bases and the V segment lost 0 bases, leaving 8 bases of the junction unmatched. This CDR3 region has 15 residues. The CDR3 nucleotides are TGCAGTGCTAGAGATATAGGGGGCGCGGGTCAGCCCCAGCATTTT. Encoded protein: CSARDIGGAGQPQHF.

The rearrangement joins TRBV6-6 to TRBJ1-5; no definite D call. This CDR3 comprises 13 residues. Trimming pared 7 bases from V and 4 bases from J, leaving 11 bases between. Germline lookup yields CDR1 MNHNY and CDR2 SVGAGI (reference sequence). CDR3 sequence (DNA): TGTGCCAGCATGGGTTGGGAAAATCAGCCCCAGCATTTT. Protein: CASMGWENQPQHF.

The chain couples TRBV6-1 to TRBJ1-1; D might be TRBD1 (6 bases). Trimming stripped 2 bases from V and 5 bases from J, with 12 bases between. CDR1 and CDR2 (germline): MNHNS, SASEGT. The CDR3 runs to 14 residues. This CDR3 reads CASSEWGPETEAFF. The CDR3 DNA reads TGTGCCAGCAGTGAATGGGGGCCGGAGACTGAAGCTTTCTTT.

This clonotype appeared many times. The chain combines TRBV7-9 with TRBJ2-6; 8 nucleotides line up with TRBD1. The V gene's germline CDR1 is SEHNR and CDR2 FQNEAQ (reference sequence). V shed 6 bases and J 0 bases; nucleotides not matched to a gene: 4. This CDR3 comprises 16 residues. The CDR3 DNA is TGTGCCAGCAGGCGGACAGGGAGCTCTGGGGCCAACGTCCTGACTTTC. Its protein product is CASRRTGSSGANVLTF.

This rearrangement joins TRBV12-3 or TRBV12-4 to TRBJ1-3; the D is unclear. Trimming removed 7 bases from V and 0 bases from J, with 13 bases in between. This CDR3 region has 15 residues. Here the CDR3 reads CASTVKGYSGNTIYF. The DNA of the CDR3 is TGTGCCAGCACCGTGAAGGGTTACTCTGGAAACACCATATATTTT.

This clonotype was recorded many times. The J gene is TRBJ2-3, the V gene TRBV3-1; D not certain. Trimming pared 0 bases from V and 0 bases from J, leaving 4 bases between. Germline V lookup: CDR1 LGHDT, CDR2 YNNKEL (reference sequence). The CDR3 length is 14 residues. The CDR3 loop is CASSQDRSTDTQYF. The CDR3 DNA reads as TGTGCCAGCAGCCAAGATAGAAGCACAGATACGCAGTATTTT.

This clonotype showed up just a few times. This rearrangement joins TRBV11-2 to TRBJ2-3; TRBD2 matches at 13 bases. V gave up 5 bases and J gave up 2 bases; unmatched junction bases: 4. This CDR3 is built from 16 residues. The germline V gene encodes CDR1 SGHAT and CDR2 FQNNGV. CDR3 protein: CASSTGLAGATDTQYF. Written as DNA, the CDR3 is TGTGCCAGCAGCACCGGACTAGCGGGGGCCACAGATACGCAGTATTTT.

This clonotype appeared a few times. The genes are TRBV19 and TRBJ1-2; D is ambiguous. Germline-derived CDR1 and CDR2 are LNHDA and SQIVND (reference sequence). This CDR3 is built from 13 residues. Trimming removed 3 bases at V and 3 bases at J, with 8 bases between. The CDR3 reads CASSIGPDYGYTF. In nucleotides, the CDR3 is TGTGCCAGTAGTATCGGGCCGGACTATGGCTACACCTTC.

This clonotype came up a few times. The CDR3: CASSPVDRVENEKLFF. The CDR3 DNA is TGCGCCAGCAGCCCGGTGGACAGGGTTGAGAATGAAAAACTGTTTTTT. The chain employs TRBV5-1 and TRBJ1-4; 8 positions match TRBD1. The junction had 10 bases not matched to a gene; V was cut back by 4 bases and J by 5 bases. CDR1 and CDR2 from the germline V gene are SGHRS and YFSETQ. CDR3 length: 16 residues.

This clonotype has at least ten counts. The chain uses TRBV20-1 and TRBJ1-1; D not certain. CDR1 and CDR2 from the germline V gene are DFQATT and SNEGSKA (reference sequence). The CDR3 consists of 18 residues. The V end was cut by 0 bases, the J end by 3 bases, with 23 bases between. The CDR3 sequence: CSARDPLRQLLWDTEAFF. The CDR3 bases are TGCAGTGCTAGAGATCCCCTGCGGCAGCTCCTATGGGACACTGAAGCTTTCTTT.

The table lists this clonotype with a few counts. The J gene is TRBJ1-2, the V gene TRBV7-2; the D is unclear. V dropped 1 base and J dropped 5 bases, with 5 bases sitting between them. The germline CDR1 and CDR2 sequences are SGHTA and FQGNSA. This CDR3 region has 12 residues. CDR3 bases: TGTGCCAGCAGCTTAGTTGCGTATGGCTACACCTTC. Its translation: CASSLVAYGYTF. Full variable domain (rest looked up from reference TRBV7-2 and TRBJ1-2): GAGVSQSPSNKVTEKGKDVELRCDPISGHTALYWYRQSLGQGLEFLIYFQGNSAPDKSGLPSDRFSAERTGGSVSTLTIQRTQQEDSAVYLCASSLVAYGYTFGSGTRLTVV.

This clonotype was recorded a few times. This rearrangement joins TRBV4-1 to TRBJ1-6; 9 bases are shared with TRBD1. With 5 bases clipped from V and 5 bases from J, the junction kept 10 bases outside the gene matches. CDR3 length: 17 residues. Germline values: CDR1 MGHRA, CDR2 YSYEKL. CDR3 protein: CASSLSGTGLDNSPLHF. DNA of the CDR3: TGCGCCAGCAGCTTATCCGGGACAGGGCTGGATAATTCACCCCTCCACTTT.